This TCR beta chain came from a study of blood T cell repertoires in COVID-19. Participants' own reports of clinical history determined their cohort assignment. Germline CDR1 reads LNHDA; CDR2 reads SQIVND (reference sequence). This CDR3 has 15 amino acids. V was trimmed by 3 bases and J by 7 bases, leaving 13 bases between them. As handled by the study authors: Counts of nucleated cells, estimated from reference gene primer amplification, were obtained. The repertoire was sequenced with immunoSEQ multiplex PCR; TCRdb's copy has only in-frame clones and lacks some. V, J and clone size are taken as reported in that table, and D and trimming were inferred from the DNA itself. This table has about 240,000 clones, around 89% appearing once.

V gene TRBV19 combines with J gene TRBJ1-6, with a weak D call TRBD1 (6 bases). The specimen sequenced was PBMCs or T cells enriched from blood (not recorded which). The TCR was taken from a middle-aged man who had recovered from COVID-19. The CDR3 bases are TGTGCCAGTAGTATTGACCGGGACACGAATTCACCCCTCCACTTT. It specifies CASSIDRDTNSPLHF.